This T cell receptor beta chain is drawn from a study of read filtering for tumor transcriptome and immune sequencing. Study summary: Whole-transcriptome libraries were prepared after DNase treatment. The study, taken as a whole, reports: Compared with RNA-seq, IR-seq gave much higher clonotype depth and reliability.

In this sample, this clonotype turned up a few times. The antigen is not known. From roughly 390 ng of RNA, a library with molecular barcoded alpha/delta and beta/gamma adaptors was made. TCRdb ran MiXCR on the reads and lists one entry per CDR3 protein. The sample has over 90,000 distinct CDR3 sequences, about 22% seen once; the top ten hold 10% to 12%. Germline V CDR1 and CDR2: SEHNR, FQNEAQ (reference sequence). With 6 bases removed from V and 3 bases from J, the gap between germline ends came to 9 bases. This CDR3 contains 13 residues. The chain has TRBV7-9 and TRBJ1-3, with D possibly matching TRBD1 (5 bases). Sequenced sample: a population of CD138-negative cells sorted from bone marrow. The receptor was isolated from a donor aged 40 or older with multiple myeloma. The CDR3 region has the DNA TGTGCCAGCAGGCAGACAGTTGGAAACACCATATATTTT. Its translation is CASRQTVGNTIYF.